This T cell receptor (beta chain) was recorded in a study of blood T cell repertoires in COVID-19. The overall study: The study drew acute and convalescent COVID-19 samples from the United States, Italy and Spain.

Germline V gives CDR1 SGHVS, CDR2 FQNEAQ. V was pared by 6 bases and J by 7 bases, with 19 bases between. This CDR3 has 15 amino acids. Libraries were prepared by immunoSEQ multiplex PCR; TCRdb keeps only in-frame clonotypes and omits some of them. In the table there are some 76,000 clones, roughly four fifths of which are singletons. This rearrangement joins TRBV7-8 to TRBJ1-5; no clear D. Sequenced sample: peripheral blood. This TCR was recovered from a human donor in a cohort sampled during active COVID-19. The CDR3 loop reads CASSPRTLPEQPQHF. The CDR3 DNA follows: TGTGCCAGCAGTCCTCGAACCCTACCGGAGCAGCCCCAGCATTTT. Using reference TRBV7-8 and TRBJ1-5 for the parts outside the CDR3, the full variable domain is GAGVSQSPRYKVAKRGQDVALRCDPISGHVSLFWYQQALGQGPEFLTYFQNEAQLDKSGLPSDRFFAERPEGSVSTLKIQRTQQEDSAVYLCASSPRTLPEQPQHFGDGTRLSIL.